This T cell receptor (beta chain) was documented in a study of somatic mutations in cytotoxic T cells in rheumatoid arthritis. Study-level information: Purity of nearly 100% was reached when some V beta antibody-stained T-cell populations were flow-sorted, including V beta1+ cells sequenced for TCRB. Study-wide findings and caveats: Clonality of CD8+ cells rose with age in rheumatoid arthritis patients but not healthy controls. A single CD8+ clone exceeded 20% of CD8+ cells in about an eighth of the roughly 65 patients.

TCRdb's table, derived via immunoSEQ multiplex PCR, lists solely in-frame clones and lacks some. Of 6,000 to 7,000 clones listed, around 74% are singletons. This clone is labeled as medium-sized (0.01 to 0.1%). Its cognate antigen is unknown. CDR1 and CDR2 (germline): LNHDA, SQIVND (reference sequence). With 3 bases removed from V and 2 bases from J, the gap between germline ends came to 10 bases. This CDR3 spans 14 amino acids. Sequenced: CD8+ T cells sorted from blood. This TCR derives from a woman between 45 and 65 years old in good health. The V call is TRBV19, the J call TRBJ1-2, with D unresolved. The CDR3 coding sequence is TGTGCCAGTAGTATCGGCAGGATCAACTATGGCTACACCTTC. Its translation: CASSIGRINYGYTF. Based on the CDR3 plus reference TRBV19 and TRBJ1-2, the full variable domain is DGGITQSPKYLFRKEGQNVTLSCEQNLNHDAMYWYRQDPGQGLRLIYYSQIVNDFQKGDIAEGYSVSREKKESFPLTVTSAQKNPTAFYLCASSIGRINYGYTFGSGTRLTVV.